These T cell receptor beta chains were read from a single sample in a study of spatial heterogeneity in lung cancer. MiXCR was run by TCRdb on the 5' RACE reads, yielding one entry per CDR3 protein. The sample lists 100,000 to 110,000 distinct CDR3 sequences, about 4.4% occurring once. The material was lung tumor tissue, obtained at surgery. These receptors all come from a male donor with early-stage non-small cell lung cancer. Both conserved end residues are part of each CDR3. A D gene is named only where the DNA matches it firmly. Sizes are listed as once, few or many counts, or a class when the clone is expanded.

>TRBD1|TRBV6-1|TRBJ2-2|many
CASSEEARGGELFF
TGTGCCAGCAGTGAAGAGGCCAGGGGGGGGGAGCTGTTTTTT
>-|TRBV10-3|TRBJ2-7|many
CAIRGYHEQYF
TGTGCCATCAGGGGGTACCACGAGCAGTACTTC
>-|TRBV4-1|TRBJ1-3|few
CASSPRQYSSGNTIYF
TGCGCCAGCAGCCCACGTCAATATTCTTCTGGAAACACCATATATTTT
>-|TRBV5-1|TRBJ2-2|many
CASRTAPDRGELFF
TGCGCCAGCAGAACTGCCCCGGACCGCGGGGAGCTGTTTTTT
>TRBD2|TRBV2|TRBJ2-1|many
CASALERAGVEDEQFF
TGTGCCAGCGCCCTAGAGAGGGCGGGAGTAGAAGATGAGCAGTTCTTC
>-|TRBV7-9|TRBJ1-5|many
CASSLGGQPQHF
TGTGCCAGCAGCTTAGGGGGCCAGCCCCAGCATTTT
>TRBD1|TRBV28|TRBJ2-1|many
CASRLDRDNEQFF
TGTGCCAGCAGATTGGACAGGGACAATGAGCAGTTCTTC
>-|TRBV10-2|TRBJ1-2|many
CASTLGPSNYGYTF
TGCGCCAGCACCCTGGGGCCTTCTAACTATGGCTACACCTTC
>-|TRBV24-1|TRBJ2-2|many
CATSAPGAGSNTGELFF
TGTGCCACCAGTGCCCCCGGGGCCGGTTCGAACACCGGGGAGCTGTTTTTT
>TRBD2|TRBV12-5|TRBJ2-2|many
CASGLTLAGGPGELFF
TGTGCTAGTGGTTTGACGCTAGCGGGAGGGCCTGGGGAGCTGTTTTTT
>-|TRBV6-5|TRBJ1-1|many
CASSYAWDTEAFF
TGTGCCAGCAGTTACGCCTGGGACACTGAAGCTTTCTTT
>-|TRBV30|TRBJ2-7|many
CAWVPEGRSYEQYF
TGTGCATGGGTGCCCGAGGGTAGGTCCTACGAGCAGTACTTC
>TRBD2|TRBV19|TRBJ2-2|few
CASNQRERTGELFF
TGTGCCAGTAATCAGCGGGAGCGTACCGGGGAGCTGTTTTTT